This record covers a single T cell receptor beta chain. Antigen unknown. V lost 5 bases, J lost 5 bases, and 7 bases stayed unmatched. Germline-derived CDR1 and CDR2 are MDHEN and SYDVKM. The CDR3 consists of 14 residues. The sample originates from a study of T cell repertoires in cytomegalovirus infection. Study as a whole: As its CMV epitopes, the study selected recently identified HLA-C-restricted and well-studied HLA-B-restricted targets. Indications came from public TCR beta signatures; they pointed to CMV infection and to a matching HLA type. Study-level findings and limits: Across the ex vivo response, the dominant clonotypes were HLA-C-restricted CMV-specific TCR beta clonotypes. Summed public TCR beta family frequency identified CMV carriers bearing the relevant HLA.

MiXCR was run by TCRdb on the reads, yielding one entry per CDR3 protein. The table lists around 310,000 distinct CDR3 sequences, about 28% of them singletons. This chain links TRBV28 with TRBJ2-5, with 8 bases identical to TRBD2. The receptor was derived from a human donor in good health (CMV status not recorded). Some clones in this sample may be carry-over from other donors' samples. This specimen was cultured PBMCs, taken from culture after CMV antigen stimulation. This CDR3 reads CASSISGSTETQYF. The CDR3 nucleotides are TGTGCCAGCAGTATAAGCGGGAGCACGGAGACCCAGTACTTC.